One sample yielded the 18 T cell receptor beta chains listed below, sequenced in a study of control samples from healthy donors and cancer patients. Libraries were prepared by immunoSEQ multiplex PCR; TCRdb keeps only in-frame clonotypes and omits some of them. The data contain roughly 200,000 clones, roughly nine tenths of them singletons. The sequencing input was blood. The receptors were sampled from a man aged 25 to 40 in good health.

This clone appeared a few times. This sequence joins TRBV11-2 and TRBJ1-2; D might be TRBD1 (6 bases). The CDR3 is 13 residues long. Germline CDR1 and CDR2: SGHAT and FQNNGV. Trimming took 5 bases from V and 3 from J, leaving 10 bases between them. This chain's CDR3 is CASSAQGYYGYTF. The DNA for the CDR3 is TGTGCCAGCAGCGCACAGGGTTACTATGGCTACACCTTC.

This chain joins TRBV7-6 and TRBJ2-3, with 8 bases fitting TRBD2. CDR1 is SGHVS and CDR2 is FNYEAQ in the germline V gene. CDR3 length equals 15 residues. V dropped 5 bases and J dropped 1; count of bases not matched to a gene: 5. Here the CDR3 DNA reads TGTGCCAGCAGCAGTGGTAGCGGGGGCACAGATACGCAGTATTTT. This gives the protein CASSSGSGGTDTQYF.

This chain connects TRBV18 to TRBJ1-1, with D perhaps matching TRBD1 (5 bases). Trimming left V 4 bases short and J 1 base short, with 13 bases between. The CDR3 loop spans 15 amino acids. Germline V gene data show CDR1 as KGHSH and CDR2 as LQKENI. The CDR3 region has the DNA TGTGCCAGCTCACGGGACCACGGCGGGAACACTGAAGCTTTCTTT. It is translated as CASSRDHGGNTEAFF.

The V call is TRBV6-2 or TRBV6-3, the J call TRBJ1-2; D gene ambiguous. The CDR3 covers 17 residues. V lost 5 bases and J 2 bases, leaving 21 bases between the germline ends. CDR1 and CDR2 (germline): MNHEY, SVGEGT. CDR3: CASSPRESRKGNYGYTF. The CDR3 nucleotides read TGTGCCAGCAGTCCAAGGGAATCAAGGAAGGGCAACTATGGCTACACCTTC.

This chain uses TRBV3-1 (or the pseudogene TRBV3-2) with TRBJ1-4; tentatively, D is TRBD1 (5 bases). The CDR3 covers 17 residues. Germline V gives CDR1 LGHDT, CDR2 YNNKEL (reference sequence). V was cut by 0 bases and J by 2 bases, with 13 bases left in between. The DNA of the CDR3 is TGTGCCAGCAGCCAAGAGGGGGTTTGGACGACTAATGAAAAACTGTTTTTT. Protein sequence: CASSQEGVWTTNEKLFF.

This clone occurred once. V usage is TRBV10-2 and J usage is TRBJ1-6; the D is unclear. The CDR3 loop spans 15 amino acids. Germline CDR1 is WSHSY and CDR2 is SAAADI. Trimming removed 2 bases at V and 1 base at J, with 6 bases between. The CDR3 protein is CASSERESYNSPLHF. The DNA of the CDR3 is TGCGCCAGCAGTGAGCGGGAATCCTATAATTCACCCCTCCACTTT.

The chain has TRBV9 and TRBJ1-4; no firm D call. CDR3 length: 14 amino acids. Germline V CDR1 and CDR2: SGDLS, YYNGEE. Trimming took off 2 bases at V and 0 bases at J, with 5 bases between the two ends. DNA of the CDR3: TGTGCCAGCAGCGTTTCCACAACTAATGAAAAACTGTTTTTT. Protein: CASSVSTTNEKLFF. Supplemented by reference TRBV9 and TRBJ1-4, the full variable domain reads DSGVTQTPKHLITATGQRVTLRCSPRSGDLSVYWYQQSLDQGLQFLIQYYNGEERAKGNILERFSAQQFPDLHSELNLSSLELGDSALYFCASSVSTTNEKLFFGSGTQLSVL.

The rearrangement links TRBV6-5 to TRBJ2-3; D is unresolved. CDR1 and CDR2 from the germline V gene are MNHEY and SVGAGI. The CDR3 is 12 amino acids. V gave up 7 bases and J gave up 0 bases, with 5 bases separating them. In nucleotides, the CDR3 is TGTGCCAGCACCAGTAGCACAGATACGCAGTATTTT. Its translation: CASTSSTDTQYF.

As to this clone: Sequence at one end of the junction differs from germline and may be a read error. In nucleotides, the CDR3 is TGCGTCAGCAGCTTGTTTGACAGACTCACTGAAGCTTTCTTT. Protein: CVSSLFDRLTEAFF. The chain carries TRBV5-1 and TRBJ1-1, with D possibly being TRBD1 (5 bases). This CDR3 region has 14 residues. Germline V CDR1 and CDR2: SGHRS, YFSETQ.

The chain carries TRBV7-6 and TRBJ1-3, with unresolved D. The length of the CDR3 is 14 residues. The ends were cut back, 2 bases at V and 2 bases at J, with 7 bases in the middle. Germline values: CDR1 SGHVS, CDR2 FNYEAQ. In DNA form, the CDR3 reads TGTGCCAGCAGCTTAATGACGGCTGGAAACACCATATATTTT. It encodes CASSLMTAGNTIYF.

This clone showed up just once. The CDR3: CASSPFGGEFDGYTF. The DNA of the CDR3 is TGTGCCAGCAGCCCCTTCGGAGGGGAGTTCGATGGCTACACCTTC. The rearrangement joins TRBV5-4 to TRBJ1-2; a weak D match, TRBD1 (5 bases). CDR1 is SGHNT and CDR2 is YYREEE in the germline V gene (reference sequence). V was clipped by 4 bases and J by 6 bases, with 19 bases between them. CDR3 length: 15 amino acids.

The chain combines TRBV6-5 with TRBJ1-1, with D perhaps matching TRBD1 (6 bases). Trimming pared 11 bases from V and 1 base from J, leaving 14 bases between. The CDR3 totals 13 residues. Germline-derived CDR1 and CDR2 are MNHEY and SVGAGI. The CDR3 loop is CASVGTPNTEAFF. The CDR3 DNA reads TGTGCCTCGGTCGGGACACCGAACACTGAAGCTTTCTTT.

The V and J genes are TRBV6-5 and TRBJ2-1; the D is unclear. Deletions cut 9 bases from V and 0 bases from J, with 15 bases between. CDR1 and CDR2 from the germline V gene are MNHEY and SVGAGI. The CDR3 is 15 residues long. The CDR3 loop reads CASLIGKGSYNEQFF. The CDR3 DNA sequence: TGTGCCAGTTTAATAGGGAAAGGCTCCTACAATGAGCAGTTCTTC.

The rearrangement links TRBV19 to TRBJ1-1; D perhaps matches TRBD1 (6 bases). Germline values: CDR1 LNHDA, CDR2 SQIVND (reference sequence). This CDR3 has 14 amino acids. V lost 5 bases and J lost 10, with 20 bases in between. The CDR3 protein is CASSALDRSLRAFF. CDR3 coding DNA: TGTGCCAGTAGTGCTCTCGACAGGTCGTTGCGAGCTTTCTTT.

The rearrangement links TRBV7-9 to TRBJ2-1, with 8 nucleotides matching TRBD2. The CDR3 contains 14 residues. Germline lookup yields CDR1 SEHNR and CDR2 FQNEAQ (reference sequence). The V gene end was trimmed by 5 bases and the J gene end by 7 bases; junction bases not matched to a gene: 7. The CDR3 loop reads CASSISGAGNEQFF. DNA of the CDR3: TGTGCCAGCAGCATTAGCGGGGCCGGGAATGAGCAGTTCTTC.

V is TRBV9 and J is TRBJ1-1, with unresolved D. Trimming left V 0 bases short and J 1 base short, with 10 bases between. Looked up from germline, CDR1 is SGDLS and CDR2 is YYNGEE. The CDR3 is made up of 15 amino acids. The CDR3 DNA sequence: TGTGCCAGCAGCGTAGTTAACTTCGCGAACACTGAAGCTTTCTTT. It specifies CASSVVNFANTEAFF.

This chain joins TRBV10-1 and TRBJ2-5, with 9 bases aligning to TRBD2. Unmatched junction bases numbered 4, after V lost 2 bases and J lost 0 bases. The germline gives CDR1 WNHNN, CDR2 SYGVQD (reference sequence). This CDR3 contains 16 residues. The CDR3 region has the DNA TGCGCCAGCAGTGAGGGGATAGCGGGGGACCAAGAGACCCAGTACTTC. As protein: CASSEGIAGDQETQYF.

This chain connects TRBV27 to TRBJ2-7; 10 nucleotides agree with TRBD1. The CDR3 extends over 15 amino acids. V trimming: 5 bases; J trimming: 4 bases; junction bases outside the gene matches: 8. CDR1 is MNHEY and CDR2 is SMNVEV in the germline V gene (reference sequence). The CDR3 sequence is CASSQPGQGGYEQYF. The CDR3 region has the DNA TGTGCCAGCAGTCAGCCCGGACAGGGGGGATACGAGCAGTACTTC.